The 6 T cell receptor beta chains below all came from one sample that was sequenced in a study of control samples from healthy donors and cancer patients. Sequencing was performed with immunoSEQ multiplex PCR; in TCRdb, only in-frame clones are kept and a portion is missing. The table records 170,000 or so clones, more than 90% of them present only once. The sequenced sample consisted of blood. These receptors were collected from a woman aged 35 to 49 in good health.

V and J are TRBV7-3 and TRBJ2-5; D not resolved. V dropped 0 bases and J dropped 7 bases, with 12 bases sitting between them. CDR3 length: 14 amino acids. Germline values: CDR1 SGHTA, CDR2 FQGTGA. CDR3 bases: TGTGCCAGCAGCTTAACGTTATTTGGCGGGACCCAGTACTTC. Its translation is CASSLTLFGGTQYF.

The chain links TRBV21-1 to TRBJ2-1; the DNA was not used to check the table's D call, TRBD1. TRBV21-1 is a listed pseudogene. This CDR3 has 18 residues. The CDR3 DNA sequence: TGTGCCAGCAGCTTCCACCCCCCACAGGGAAGCTCCTACAATGAGCAGTTCTTC. Translated, it gives CASSFHPPQGSSYNEQFF.

This clone was counted between two and nine times. The chain joins TRBV5-1 to TRBJ2-7, with 8 bases identical to TRBD1. This CDR3 has 14 residues. CDR1 is SGHRS and CDR2 is YFSETQ in the germline V gene. After removal of 2 bases from V and 3 bases from J, the junction contained 4 bases not matched to a gene. The CDR3 nucleotides are TGCGCCAGCAGCTTCGGACAGGGCCTCTACGAGCAGTACTTC. Amino acid sequence: CASSFGQGLYEQYF.

V and J are TRBV10-3 and TRBJ1-4; D gene unclear. V lost 0 bases and J lost 4, with 6 bases in between. The CDR3 contains 14 residues. Germline V gene sequence: CDR1 ENHRY, CDR2 SYGVKD. The chain's CDR3 is CAISESNGNEKLFF. DNA for the CDR3: TGTGCCATCAGTGAGTCGAACGGTAATGAAAAACTGTTTTTT.

As DNA, the CDR3 is TGTGCCAGTTACGGGGCAGATACGCAGTATTTT. Residues: CASYGADTQYF. The chain employs TRBV19 and TRBJ2-3; a weak D match, TRBD2 (5 bases). This CDR3 is 11 amino acids long. The germline V gene encodes CDR1 LNHDA and CDR2 SQIVND (reference sequence). Trimming pared 8 bases from V and 4 bases from J, leaving 7 bases between.

The chain links TRBV11-2 to TRBJ2-7; 7 bases are a match to TRBD1. Germline V gives CDR1 SGHAT, CDR2 FQNNGV. The CDR3 is 14 residues long. V shed 3 bases and J 3 bases; nucleotides not matched to a gene: 5. The CDR3 bases are TGTGCCAGCAGCTTTTTCCGGGACAGCTACGAGCAGTACTTC. Translated, it gives CASSFFRDSYEQYF.